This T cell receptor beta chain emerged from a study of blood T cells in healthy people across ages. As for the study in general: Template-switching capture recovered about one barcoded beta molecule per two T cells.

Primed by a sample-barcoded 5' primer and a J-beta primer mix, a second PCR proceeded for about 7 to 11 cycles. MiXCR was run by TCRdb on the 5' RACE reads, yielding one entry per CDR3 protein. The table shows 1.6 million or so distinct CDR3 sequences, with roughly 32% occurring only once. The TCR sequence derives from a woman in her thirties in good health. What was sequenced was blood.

CDR3 sequence: CASRSTRGNRAGELFF. In DNA form, the CDR3 reads TGTGCCAGCCGATCGACCAGGGGGAATCGTGCCGGGGAGCTGTTTTTT. V usage is TRBV7-2 and J usage is TRBJ2-2; 7 nucleotides match TRBD1. Trimming took 8 bases from V and 6 from J; bases not matched to a gene: 15. Germline CDR1 and CDR2: SGHTA and FQGNSA. The CDR3 consists of 16 residues.